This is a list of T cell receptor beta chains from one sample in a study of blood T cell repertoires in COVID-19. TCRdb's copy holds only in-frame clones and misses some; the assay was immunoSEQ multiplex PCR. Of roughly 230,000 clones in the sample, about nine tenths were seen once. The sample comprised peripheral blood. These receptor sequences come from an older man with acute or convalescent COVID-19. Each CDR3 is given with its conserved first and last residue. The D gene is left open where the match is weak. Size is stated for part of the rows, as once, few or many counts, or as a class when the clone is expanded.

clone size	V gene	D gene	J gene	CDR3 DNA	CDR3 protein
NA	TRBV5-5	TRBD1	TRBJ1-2	TGTGCCAGCAGTCATGAACAGGGGGCAGGTGGCTACACCTTC	CASSHEQGAGGYTF
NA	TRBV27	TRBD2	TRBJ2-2	TGTGCCAGCAAAACAGCGGGAGGTAACACCGGGGAGCTGTTTTTT	CASKTAGGNTGELFF
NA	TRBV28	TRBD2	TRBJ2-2	TGTGCCAGCAGTTTAAGGACATTAGGACTAGCGGGGCTGCCCGGGGAGCTGTTTTTT	CASSLRTLGLAGLPGELFF
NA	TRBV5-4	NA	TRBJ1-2	TGTGCCAGCAGCTTCACTTTGACTGCTAACTATGGCTACACCTTC	CASSFTLTANYGYTF
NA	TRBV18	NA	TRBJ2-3	TGTGCCAGCTCACCGCCACTAACATCCGCAGATACGCAGTATTTT	CASSPPLTSADTQYF
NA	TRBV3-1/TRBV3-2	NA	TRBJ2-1	TGTGCCAGCAGCCAATCCAGGGGTAATGAGCAGTTCTTC	CASSQSRGNEQFF
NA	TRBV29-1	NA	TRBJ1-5	TGCAGCGTTGAAGATCAGGGTCAGCCCCAGCATTTT	CSVEDQGQPQHF
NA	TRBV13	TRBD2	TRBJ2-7	TGTGCCAGCAGCTTAGTGCTAGCGGACCTGGTTGAGCAGTACTTC	CASSLVLADLVEQYF
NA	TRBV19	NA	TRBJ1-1	TGTGCCAGTAGTATTTACAGGGAGAACACTGAAGCTTTCTTT	CASSIYRENTEAFF
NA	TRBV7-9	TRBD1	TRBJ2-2	TGTGCCAGCAGCTTAGAGGGGGCGAAGGCCGGGGAGCTGTTTTTT	CASSLEGAKAGELFF
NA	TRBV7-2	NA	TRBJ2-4	TGTGCCAGCAGCTTCTATGGAAACATTCAGTACTTC	CASSFYGNIQYF
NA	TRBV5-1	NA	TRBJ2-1	TGCGCCAGCAGCTTGTCACGGTCAGGCTCCCGAGATGAGCAGTTCTTC	CASSLSRSGSRDEQFF
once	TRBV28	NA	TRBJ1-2	TGTGCCAGCACCTCTAACCTGGGCTACACCTTC	CASTSNLGYTF
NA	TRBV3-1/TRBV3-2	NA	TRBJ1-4	TGTGCCAGCAGCCAAGACCCAGGGAAGGGTGAAAAACTGTTTTTT	CASSQDPGKGEKLFF
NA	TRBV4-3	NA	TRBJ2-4	TGCGCCAGCAGCCAAGACGGCAGGGAGGCCTTTGTAGCCAAAAACATTCAGTACTTC	CASSQDGREAFVAKNIQYF
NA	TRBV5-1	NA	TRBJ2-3	TGCGCCAGCAGCTCGGTGGACTCAGATACGCAGTATTTT	CASSSVDSDTQYF
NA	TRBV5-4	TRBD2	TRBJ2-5	TGTGCCAGCAGCTCGGGGGGGTACCAAGAGACCCAGTACTTC	CASSSGGYQETQYF
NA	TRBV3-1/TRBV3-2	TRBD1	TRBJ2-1	TGTGCCAGCAGCCAAGAAGCTGCAGGGGGAACCCGAAATGAGCAGTTCTTC	CASSQEAAGGTRNEQFF
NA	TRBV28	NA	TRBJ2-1	TGTGCCAGCAGTCTCCGGGTGAATGAGCAGTTCTTC	CASSLRVNEQFF
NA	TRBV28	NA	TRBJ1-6	TGTGCCAGCAGCGGGAGCCCCGGAGGGGTAAATTCACCCCTCCACTTT	CASSGSPGGVNSPLHF
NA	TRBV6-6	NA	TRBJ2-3	TGTGCCAGCAGGCCCGAAGGGGGGGGACGAGATACGCAGTATTTT	CASRPEGGGRDTQYF
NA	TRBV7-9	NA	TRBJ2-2	TGTGCCAGCAGCTACCGACAGTACACCGGGGAGCTGTTTTTT	CASSYRQYTGELFF
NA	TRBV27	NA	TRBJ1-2	TGTGCCAGCAGTTTGCAGGGTCGAGGCTACACCTTC	CASSLQGRGYTF
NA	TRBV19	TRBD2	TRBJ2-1	TGTGCCAGTGGAACCTCTAGCGGGCTCGGGAATGAGCAGTTCTTC	CASGTSSGLGNEQFF
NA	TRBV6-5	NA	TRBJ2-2	TGTGCCACCGGTCCACTCCGATCCACCGGGGAGCTGTTTTTT	CATGPLRSTGELFF
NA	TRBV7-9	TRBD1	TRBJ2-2	TGTGCCAGCAGCATTCCCGGGACAGGGGTTGCCGGGGAGCTGTTTTTT	CASSIPGTGVAGELFF
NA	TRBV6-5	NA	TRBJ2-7	TGTGCCGCCCGGGACAACTCCTACGAGCAGTACTTC	CAARDNSYEQYF
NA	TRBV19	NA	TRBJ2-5	TGTGCCAGTAGTACCGGGAACCAAGAGACCCAGTACTTC	CASSTGNQETQYF
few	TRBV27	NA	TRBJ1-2	TGTGCCAGCAGTTCCTGGCAGGGTCTTGGCTATGGCTACACCTTC	CASSSWQGLGYGYTF
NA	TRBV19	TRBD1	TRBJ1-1	TGTGCCACGCTACAGGGGGGGAGGACTGAAGCTTTCTTT	CATLQGGRTEAFF
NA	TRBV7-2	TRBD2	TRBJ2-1	TGTGCCAGCAGCCCCCGACTAGCGGGAGTGAACAATGAGCAGTTCTTC	CASSPRLAGVNNEQFF
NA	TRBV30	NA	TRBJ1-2	TGTGCCTGGTCCTCAGTGGGGGCGATTTTCTATGGCTACACCTTC	CAWSSVGAIFYGYTF
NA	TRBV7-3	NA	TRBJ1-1	TGTGCCAGCAGCCTCAGACAGGTCAACACTGAAGCTTTCTTT	CASSLRQVNTEAFF
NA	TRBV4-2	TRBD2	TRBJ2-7	TGTGCCAGCAGCCTTAGGACTAGCGGGAACTCCTACGAGCAGTACTTC	CASSLRTSGNSYEQYF
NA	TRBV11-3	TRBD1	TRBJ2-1	TGTGCCAGCAGCCCAGACCGGGACAGCTCCTACAATGAGCAGTTCTTC	CASSPDRDSSYNEQFF
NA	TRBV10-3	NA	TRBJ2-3	TGTGCCATCAGTGAGGGCAGGGTAGCAGATACGCAGTATTTT	CAISEGRVADTQYF
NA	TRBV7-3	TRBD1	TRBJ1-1	TGTGCCAGCAGCTTAGGGAGGACAGGGTTGTGGAACACTGAAGCTTTCTTT	CASSLGRTGLWNTEAFF
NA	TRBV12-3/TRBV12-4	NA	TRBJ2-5	TGTGCCAGCAGTCAGTTGTCGGAGACCCAGTACTTC	CASSQLSETQYF
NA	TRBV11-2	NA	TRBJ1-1	TGTGCCAGCAGCTCACAGGGTTTTAACACTGAAGCTTTCTTT	CASSSQGFNTEAFF
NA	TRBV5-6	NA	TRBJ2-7	TGTACCAGCAGCTTGGATAGCTCCGAGCAGTACTTC	CTSSLDSSEQYF
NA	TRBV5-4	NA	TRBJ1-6	TGTGCCAGCAGCCGGTGGGGCCTTAAACGGGATTCACCCCTCCACTTT	CASSRWGLKRDSPLHF